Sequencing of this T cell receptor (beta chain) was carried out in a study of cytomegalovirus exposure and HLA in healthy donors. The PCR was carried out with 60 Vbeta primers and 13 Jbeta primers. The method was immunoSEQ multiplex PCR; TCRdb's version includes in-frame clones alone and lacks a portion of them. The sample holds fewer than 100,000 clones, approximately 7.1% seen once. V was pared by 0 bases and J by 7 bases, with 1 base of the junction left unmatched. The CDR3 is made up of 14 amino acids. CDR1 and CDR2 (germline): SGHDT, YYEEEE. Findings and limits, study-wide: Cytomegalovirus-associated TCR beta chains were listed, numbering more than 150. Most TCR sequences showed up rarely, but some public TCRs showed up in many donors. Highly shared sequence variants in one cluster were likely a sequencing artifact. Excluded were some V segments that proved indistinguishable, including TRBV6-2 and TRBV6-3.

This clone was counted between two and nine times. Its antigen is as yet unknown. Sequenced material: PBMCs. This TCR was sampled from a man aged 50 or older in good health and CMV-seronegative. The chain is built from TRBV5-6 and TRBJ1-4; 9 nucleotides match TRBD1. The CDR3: CASSLDRGPEKLFF. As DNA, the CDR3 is TGTGCCAGCAGCTTGGACAGGGGGCCTGAAAAACTGTTTTTT.